The clone carrying this T cell receptor (beta chain) appeared many times. No antigen is known for it. V was shortened by 2 bases and J by 4 bases, with 14 bases between the two germline ends. This CDR3 has 15 residues. Germline V gene sequence: CDR1 SNHLY, CDR2 FYNNEI. These data originate in a study of early T cells in non-severe SARS-CoV-2 infection. Study details: Alpha and beta chains were unpaired, from unsorted whole-blood bulk RNA.

Whole-study findings and limits: CD4 and private specificities were missed by VDJdb matching, which favored anti-spike CD8 responses.

Each cDNA molecule carried a unique molecular identifier. TCRdb independently ran MiXCR on the 5' RACE reads; one entry per CDR3 protein. Of tens of thousands of distinct CDR3 sequences in the sample, approximately 6.3% are singletons; the top ten hold 2.5% to 3%. The gene calls are TRBV2 and TRBJ1-2; no definite D call. This sequence originates from an adult who was a healthcare worker with PCR-confirmed SARS-CoV-2 infection or an uninfected control (not recorded which). Sequencing input: whole blood. The CDR3 spells CASSERRLTIYGYTF. CDR3 in DNA: TGTGCCAGCAGTGAACGACGGCTGACCATCTATGGCTACACCTTC.